This TCR beta chain stems from a study of response to subunit inactivated influenza vaccine. General study points: After each seasonal influenza vaccination, few new T cells are recruited, the authors suggested.

On this clonotype: The antigen is not known.

TCRdb redid the calling of the RT-PCR reads with MiXCR, one entry per CDR3 protein. The data show over 150,000 distinct CDR3 sequences, with around 10% seen just once and approximately 35% held by the top ten. The V and J ends lost 1 base and 1 base respectively, with 8 bases between them. In germline, CDR1 is DFQATT, CDR2 SNEGSKA (reference sequence). The CDR3 is made up of 15 amino acids. The V gene is TRBV20-1, the J gene TRBJ1-6, with D unresolved. The sequence was collected from a man in his fifties or sixties who received an inactivated influenza vaccine. The specimen was CD8+ T cells sorted from PBMCs, collected about 23 months after vaccination. The CDR3 DNA follows: TGCAGTGCTAGAGGGGGAGGGTCCTATAATTCACCCCTCCACTTT. The encoded protein is CSARGGGSYNSPLHF.